This TCR beta chain derives from a study of blood T cell repertoires in COVID-19. Across the study: The analysed material was cDNA or gDNA that came from T cells, B-cell-depleted T cells, or PBMCs.

V lost 0 bases to trimming and J lost 4 bases, with 5 bases between them. CDR3 length: 13 residues. Germline values: CDR1 KGHSH, CDR2 LQKENI. Data came from immunoSEQ multiplex PCR; TCRdb stores just in-frame clones and leaves some out. The sample contains under 200,000 clones, about 86% of which appear only once. The receptor was isolated from a woman between 70 and 85 years old who had recovered from COVID-19. The genes are TRBV18 and TRBJ2-3; no reliable D call. The sequenced sample consisted of peripheral blood. The CDR3 region has the DNA TGTGCCAGCTCACCACCGTCGGCAGATACGCAGTATTTT. Its translation: CASSPPSADTQYF. Using reference TRBV18 and TRBJ2-3 for the parts outside the CDR3, the full variable domain is NAGVMQNPRHLVRRRGQEARLRCSPMKGHSHVYWYRQLPEEGLKFMVYLQKENIIDESGMPKERFSAEFPKEGPSILRIQQVVRGDSAAYFCASSPPSADTQYFGPGTRLTVL.